This record concerns one T cell receptor (beta chain) sequence. This clonotype occurred many times. Its antigen remains unidentified. No per-base quality is available; no much larger clone lies one base away. The healthy controls were volunteers from a blood bank in Maryland, USA. Unsorted PBMC libraries were generated from 2 million PBMCs stored in RNAlater at -80 °C until RNA extraction. Peripheral blood underwent Ficoll-Hypaque density gradient centrifugation to isolate PBMCs, which were then cryopreserved in liquid nitrogen. cDNA was synthesized by template-switch 5'RACE using a primer carrying a 10-nucleotide random unique molecular identifier by which each TCR transcript was tagged. Over 170 million TCR-beta sequences, covering 15-18 subjects, were produced in each sequencing run. Total RNA was extracted with the RNeasy kit. The KAPA Real-time Library Amplification kit was used to amplify TCR-beta VDJ regions with primers for the TCR constant region and the 5'RACE anchor. Sample indexes and Illumina adaptors were added in a first PCR, and a second PCR then increased library yield. After Ampure bead purification, the roughly 650 bp TCR product was size-selected on a 2% E-gel SizeSelection system. Before pooling, library quality was checked on a Bioanalyzer, concentration was measured with Qubit, and libraries were quantified with the Kapa Library Quantification kit. An Illumina HiSeq 2500 was used to sequence the libraries paired-end at 2 x 150 bp. To increase sequence diversity, roughly 24-32% phiX was spiked into each library pool. The paper's data handling went like this. Quality-filtered reads were processed with the UMI-based MiGEC pipeline, and over 90% of raw TCR sequences were removed by the MiGEC pipeline during error correction. VDJ genes were aligned to IMGT germline references, and each clonotype was defined by a unique CDR3 amino acid sequence together with V-J genes. VDJtools evaluated clonal expansion, Shannon diversity and CDR3 relatedness (CalcPairwiseDistances, ClusterSamples); CLCbio workbench built phylogenetic trees. Expanded clones were defined as having at least 8 unique UMIs, based on coefficient-of-variation modelling across technical triplicates. The public reads were reanalyzed by TCRdb: fastp trimming at Q25, MiXCR alignment, in-frame beta chains only. Every CDR3 protein is listed once, alongside the most common genes and DNA of its rows. V and J calls and clone size were set by TCRdb, not the authors. The sample contains 75,000 to 95,000 distinct CDR3 sequences, roughly 18% of them found a single time. The ten most abundant clones make up less than 20% of the sample.

The data were obtained in a study of neurological immune-mediated disorders (dated by TCRdb to about 2019). Study-wide context: Peripheral blood TCR-beta repertoires from HTLV-I-associated myelopathy (HAM/TSP) patients, multiple sclerosis patients and healthy controls were compared by UMI-based sequencing. The cohort comprised 68 subjects: roughly 15 HAM/TSP patients, around 34 multiple sclerosis patients and about 20 healthy controls. The 90 to 110 TCR-beta libraries included longitudinal samples, technical triplicates and paired sorted CD4+ and CD8+ T-cell subsets alongside PBMC samples.

Broad study findings and their caveats: Expanded clones from different subjects shared no identical CDR3 amino acid sequences, which suggests that TCR-beta repertoires were private in all groups. TCR clonal expansion was highest in HAM/TSP patients and lowest in MS patients, with MS patients falling below even healthy controls.

Inclusive of the bounding cysteine and phenylalanine, the CDR3 is 16 residues long. The entry retains the CDR3 DNA only, 48 bases that are in frame from base 1. In the germline V gene, CDR1 corresponds to MDHEN and CDR2 to SYDVKM. V trim: 3 bases; J trim: 5 bases; unmatched bases: 6. The sequenced sample consisted of PBMCs. The V and J genes are TRBV28 and TRBJ1-6; TRBD1 aligns with 8 central bases. This TCR derives from a woman aged 40 to 50 in good health. The nucleotide sequence reads TGTGCCAGCAGTTTTTCAGGACAGGGTAATAATTCACCCCTCCACTTT. This encodes CASSFSGQGNNSPLHF.